This passage covers 29 T cell receptor beta chains from one sample sequenced in a study of T cells in women clearing cervical HPV infection. Clones were sequenced by immunoSEQ multiplex PCR, and TCRdb holds only the in-frame ones, with some missing. The sample's table shows about 30,000 clones. Source material: blood buffy coat. Receptors originate from a woman between 18 and 69 years old with a cervical HPV16 infection that either progressed to CIN3+ or cleared (not recorded which).

Of note for this clone: Read data end 3 residues before the CDR3 end; the end is taken from the germline J gene. The chain couples TRBV2 to TRBJ1-1, with 7 bases fitting TRBD1. Germline loops: CDR1 SNHLY, CDR2 FYNNEI. The CDR3 loop spans 14 amino acids. Trimming at V came to 6 bases and at J to 1 base, leaving 5 bases not matched to a gene. The CDR3 here is CASRPDRANTEAFF. Incomplete CDR3 DNA: TGTGCCAGCAGACCAGACAGGGCGAACACTGAA.

A note on this clone: The read finishes 3 residues shy of the CDR3 end, and the germline J gene is used to complete it. The chain employs TRBV28 and TRBJ2-2; TRBD2 aligns across 8 bases. With 6 bases clipped from V and 3 bases from J, the junction kept 6 bases outside the gene matches. Germline V gene data show CDR1 as MDHEN and CDR2 as SYDVKM. There are 15 residues in the CDR3. The sequenced part of the CDR3 DNA is TGTGCCAGCAGGGATAGCGGGAAGGACACCGGGGAG. Amino acid sequence: CASRDSGKDTGE. The whole CDR3 sequence is CASRDSGKDTGELFF.

With regard to this clone: The read stops 3 residues short of the end of the CDR3; the missing end is completed from the germline J gene. V usage is TRBV7-9 and J usage is TRBJ1-2; D unclear. V gave up 1 base and J gave up 2 bases, with 11 bases separating them. Germline V CDR1 and CDR2: SEHNR, FQNEAQ (reference sequence). The CDR3 loop spans 15 amino acids. The DNA read from the CDR3 is TGTGCCAGCAGCTTAGTTTATGGTGCGAACTATGGC. This codes for CASSLVYGANYG. The whole CDR3 region reads CASSLVYGANYGYTF. Supplemented by reference TRBV7-9 and TRBJ1-2, the full variable domain reads DTGVSQNPRHKITKRGQNVTFRCDPISEHNRLYWYRQTLGQGPEFLTYFQNEAQLEKSRLLSDRFSAERPKGSFSTLEIQRTEQGDSAMYLCASSLVYGANYGYTFGSGTRLTVV.

Points on this clone: From the germline J gene comes the end of the CDR3, since the read stops 3 residues before it. The chain combines TRBV18 with TRBJ1-2; 9 bases line up with TRBD1. CDR3 length equals 17 residues. The J segment lost 2 bases and the V segment lost 1 base, leaving 8 bases of the junction unmatched. In germline, CDR1 is KGHSH, CDR2 LQKENI. This CDR3 reads CASSPLPSGTGNYGYTF. CDR3 DNA (partial): TGTGCCAGCTCACCACTACCGTCCGGGACAGGGAACTATGGC. The entire variable domain, with the rest obtained from reference TRBV18 and TRBJ1-2, is as follows: NAGVMQNPRHLVRRRGQEARLRCSPMKGHSHVYWYRQLPEEGLKFMVYLQKENIIDESGMPKERFSAEFPKEGPSILRIQQVVRGDSAAYFCASSPLPSGTGNYGYTFGSGTRLTVV.

Concerning this clone: From the germline J gene comes the end of the CDR3, since the read stops 3 residues before it. The chain uses TRBV2 and TRBJ2-4; 7 bases are shared with TRBD1. Per germline, CDR1 SNHLY and CDR2 FYNNEI. The CDR3 loop spans 13 amino acids. The V segment lost 6 bases and the J segment 1 base; nucleotides outside the gene matches: 0. This CDR3 is CASRDRAKNIQYF. Partial CDR3 DNA: TGTGCCAGCAGGGACAGGGCCAAAAACATT.

On this clone itself: The sequence runs out 3 residues before the end of the CDR3; the remainder is reconstructed from the germline J gene. This chain links TRBV15 with TRBJ2-7; perhaps TRBD1 as D (5 bases). Looked up from germline, CDR1 is LNHNV and CDR2 is YYDKDF (reference sequence). CDR3 length equals 16 residues. V shed 0 bases and J shed 3 bases, with 15 bases lying between them. This CDR3 reads CATSRDRVRVSYEQYF. Incomplete CDR3 DNA: TGTGCCACCAGCAGAGATCGGGTCAGGGTAAGCTACGAG.

Remarks on this clone: The read ends 3 residues shy of where the CDR3 ends; the end is completed using the germline J gene. The rearrangement links TRBV2 to TRBJ2-4, with D possibly being TRBD2 (6 bases). The CDR3 runs to 12 residues. Germline CDR1 and CDR2: SNHLY and FYNNEI. The ends were cut back, 3 bases at V and 6 bases at J, with 6 bases in the middle. The CDR3 loop reads CASSDGGNIQYF. The sequenced part of the CDR3 DNA is TGTGCCAGCAGTGACGGGGGAAACATT. Together with reference TRBV2 and TRBJ2-4, the CDR3 gives the full variable domain: EPEVTQTPSHQVTQMGQEVILRCVPISNHLYFYWYRQILGQKVEFLVSFYNNEISEKSEIFDDQFSVERPDGSNFTLKIRSTKLEDSAMYFCASSDGGNIQYFGAGTRLSVL.

As for this clone: The read is 3 residues too short to cover the CDR3 end, so that end is filled in from the germline J gene. The V gene is TRBV5-1, the J gene TRBJ2-1; tentatively, D is TRBD1 (6 bases). V lost 4 bases, J lost 5 bases, and 16 bases lay in between. The length of the CDR3 is 15 residues. Germline CDR1 and CDR2: SGHRS and YFSETQ. The CDR3: CASSQTDRPHNEQFF. CDR3 DNA, as far as it was read: TGCGCCAGCAGCCAAACTGACAGGCCTCACAATGAG. The full variable domain, completed using reference TRBV5-1 and TRBJ2-1, is KAGVTQTPRYLIKTRGQQVTLSCSPISGHRSVSWYQQTPGQGLQFLFEYFSETQRNKGNFPGRFSGRQFSNSRSEMNVSTLELGDSALYLCASSQTDRPHNEQFFGPGTRLTVL.

The CDR3 reads CASSIPDRVDEAFF. CDR3 bases read: TGTGCCAGTAGTATCCCTGACAGGGTTGATGAA. The V gene is TRBV19, the J gene TRBJ1-1; 7 bases map to TRBD1. The read ends 3 residues early relative to the CDR3; the germline J gene fills the gap. The CDR3 totals 14 residues. Germline V CDR1 and CDR2: LNHDA, SQIVND (reference sequence). With V trimmed by 3 bases and J by 7 bases, 8 bases remained unmatched. The full variable domain, completed using reference TRBV19 and TRBJ1-1, is DGGITQSPKYLFRKEGQNVTLSCEQNLNHDAMYWYRQDPGQGLRLIYYSQIVNDFQKGDIAEGYSVSREKKESFPLTVTSAQKNPTAFYLCASSIPDRVDEAFFGQGTRLTVV.

Concerning this clone: Coverage ceases 3 residues before the CDR3 finishes, and the germline J gene fills in the end. The V gene is TRBV5-1, the J gene TRBJ2-1; 11 bases are a match to TRBD2. The V gene's germline CDR1 is SGHRS and CDR2 YFSETQ. Trimming removed 4 bases from V and 5 bases from J; junction bases left unmatched: 5. This CDR3 contains 15 residues. Partial CDR3 DNA: TGCGCCAGCAGCCCCGGGACTAGCGGTAACAATGAG. It specifies CASSPGTSGNNE. The full CDR3 sequence reads CASSPGTSGNNEQFF.

Note on this clone: Read data end 3 residues before the CDR3 end; the end is taken from the germline J gene. The V and J genes are TRBV28 and TRBJ2-3; the D gene is possibly TRBD1 (6 bases). Trimming pared 4 bases from V and 0 bases from J, leaving 8 bases between. The CDR3 runs 14 residues. CDR1 is MDHEN, CDR2 SYDVKM, per germline. The CDR3 bases that were read are TGTGCCAGCAGTTCCAGGGGTAGCACAGATACG. It yields the protein CASSSRGSTDT. The full CDR3 reads CASSSRGSTDTQYF.

Details on this clone: The CDR3 is cut off 3 residues early in the read; its end comes from the germline J gene. The chain joins TRBV24-1 to TRBJ2-3, with 9 nucleotides matching TRBD1. The trim removed 8 bases at V and 5 bases at J, leaving 7 bases unmatched. The length of the CDR3 is 14 residues. The germline V gene has CDR1 KGHDR and CDR2 SFDVKD. The CDR3: CATKGQGHRDTQYF. CDR3 bases read: TGTGCCACCAAGGGACAGGGCCACAGAGATACG.

Of note for this clone: The missing CDR3 end, 3 residues past where the read stops, is filled in from the germline J gene. V is TRBV19 and J is TRBJ2-2; 11 bases map to TRBD1. The V segment lost 11 bases and the J segment 6 bases; nucleotides outside the gene matches: 8. The V gene's germline CDR1 is LNHDA and CDR2 SQIVND (reference sequence). The CDR3 has 14 residues. The part of the CDR3 DNA that was read is TGTGCCGCCTCGGGACAGGGGGTCGCCGGGGAG. This sequence encodes CAASGQGVAGE. The complete CDR3 protein is CAASGQGVAGELFF.

As for this clone: The missing CDR3 end, 3 residues past where the read stops, is filled in from the germline J gene. V is TRBV19 and J is TRBJ2-3; D not certain. Germline CDR1 LNHDA, CDR2 SQIVND (reference sequence). The CDR3 loop spans 15 amino acids. Trimming removed 4 bases at V and 1 base at J, with 12 bases between. The CDR3: CASSRSPGGTDTQYF. The DNA read from the CDR3 is TGTGCCAGTAGTAGGTCCCCGGGTGGCACAGATACG.

Details on this clone: The CDR3 end falls 3 residues outside the read, so it is completed with the germline J gene. This rearrangement joins TRBV19 to TRBJ2-1; 10 positions agree with TRBD2. The germline V gene has CDR1 LNHDA and CDR2 SQIVND (reference sequence). CDR3 length equals 13 residues. Germline trimming cut 7 bases from V and 6 bases from J; bases unmatched to any gene: 3. The covered CDR3 bases are TGTGCCAGTAAGCGACTAGCGGGCAATGAG. It is translated as CASKRLAGNE. The whole CDR3 sequence is CASKRLAGNEQFF.

For this clone: Coverage ceases 3 residues before the CDR3 finishes, and the germline J gene fills in the end. This chain uses TRBV7-8 with TRBJ2-7; D is undetermined. Trimming removed 4 bases from V and 4 bases from J, with 5 bases in between. Germline CDR1 and CDR2: SGHVS and FQNEAQ. CDR3 length: 11 amino acids. CDR3 DNA, as far as it was read: TGTGCCAGCAGCTCCCGGTACGAG. Translating it yields CASSSRYE. In full, the CDR3 is CASSSRYEQYF.

As to this clone: The read ends 3 residues early relative to the CDR3; the germline J gene fills the gap. The genes are TRBV7-8 and TRBJ2-5; 7 bases are a match to TRBD2. The CDR3 totals 13 residues. V was pared by 4 bases and J by 4 bases, with 3 bases of the junction left unmatched. Germline values: CDR1 SGHVS, CDR2 FQNEAQ. CDR3 DNA, as far as it was read: TGTGCCAGCAGCTCCGGGGAGGGAGAGACC. This codes for CASSSGEGET. The whole CDR3 sequence is CASSSGEGETQYF.

A word on this clone: Read sequence stops 3 residues before the CDR3 end, and the germline J gene provides the missing end. The genes are TRBV20-1 and TRBJ1-1; D is undetermined. Germline-derived CDR1 and CDR2 are DFQATT and SNEGSKA (reference sequence). Trimming took off 0 bases at V and 0 bases at J, with 5 bases between the two ends. The CDR3 totals 13 residues. The CDR3 DNA, read in part, is TGCAGTGCTAGAGATCGGGTGAACACTGAA. This encodes CSARDRVNTE. The CDR3 reads in full as CSARDRVNTEAFF.

In the case of this clone: The CDR3 goes on 3 residues after the read ends, and that part is filled in from the germline J gene. The V call is TRBV20-1, the J call TRBJ2-7; 7 bases align to TRBD2. The CDR3 has 16 amino acids. With 6 bases clipped from V and 0 bases from J, the junction kept 14 bases outside the gene matches. Germline CDR1 reads DFQATT; CDR2 reads SNEGSKA (reference sequence). The CDR3 DNA, read in part, is TGCAGTGCCGGCCTGGCAGCGGGGACGTTCTCCTACGAG. The encoded protein is CSAGLAAGTFSYE. The whole CDR3 reads CSAGLAAGTFSYEQYF.

A remark on this clone: Read data end 3 residues before the CDR3 end; the end is taken from the germline J gene. The rearrangement links TRBV2 to TRBJ2-5, with 7 bases aligning to TRBD1. The V and J ends lost 8 bases and 2 bases, in that order; junction bases with no gene match: 2. The CDR3 has 12 amino acids. Germline V gene sequence: CDR1 SNHLY, CDR2 FYNNEI. The CDR3 bases that were read are TGTGCCAGCGGGACAGCTCAAGAGACC. It translates to CASGTAQET. The full-length CDR3 reads as CASGTAQETQYF.

Concerning this clone itself: The DNA ends 3 residues before the CDR3 does, and the rest of the CDR3 is filled in from the germline J gene. The chain is built from TRBV5-1 and TRBJ1-1; D is possibly TRBD1 (5 bases). Germline V gives CDR1 SGHRS, CDR2 YFSETQ. The CDR3 spans 13 residues. V was clipped by 1 base and J by 5 bases, with 9 bases between them. CDR3 loop: CASSLTGGTEAFF. The DNA read from the CDR3 is TGCGCCAGCAGCTTGACTGGGGGGACTGAA.

As for this clone: The read comes to an end 3 residues before the CDR3 does, leaving the germline J gene to fill in the end. The chain employs TRBV29-1 and TRBJ2-5; TRBD2 agrees at 10 bases. From germline, CDR1 is SQVTM and CDR2 ANQGSEA. V shed 6 bases, J shed 5 bases, and the junction held 3 bases outside the gene matches. This CDR3 contains 12 residues. The DNA read from the CDR3 is TGCAGCGTCCTAGCGGGAGATGAGACC. This sequence encodes CSVLAGDET. The CDR3 as a whole reads CSVLAGDETQYF.

Points on this clone: The read falls 3 residues short of the CDR3 end, and the missing part is taken from the germline J gene. The chain is built from TRBV7-2 and TRBJ1-6; 7 nucleotides match TRBD1. Trimming cost V 5 bases and J 5 bases; bases outside gene matches: 6. The CDR3 runs to 15 residues. CDR1 is SGHTA and CDR2 is FQGNSA in the germline V gene. The part of the CDR3 DNA that was read is TGTGCCAGCAGCCCCTCTACAGGGGATAATTCACCC. Protein sequence: CASSPSTGDNSP. The complete CDR3 protein is CASSPSTGDNSPLHF. Full variable domain (rest looked up from reference TRBV7-2 and TRBJ1-6): GAGVSQSPSNKVTEKGKDVELRCDPISGHTALYWYRQSLGQGLEFLIYFQGNSAPDKSGLPSDRFSAERTGGSVSTLTIQRTQQEDSAVYLCASSPSTGDNSPLHFGNGTRLTVT.

Concerning this clone: The CDR3 extends 3 residues past the end of the read, so its final part is completed from the germline J gene. The chain carries TRBV12-5 and TRBJ2-1; D might be TRBD2 (5 bases). Per the germline V gene, CDR1 is LGHNT and CDR2 is FRNRAP. The CDR3 spans 12 residues. The V and J ends lost 5 bases and 5 bases respectively, with 7 bases between them. The CDR3 loop reads CASGPRDNEQFF. The part of the CDR3 DNA that was read is TGTGCTAGTGGTCCGCGGGACAATGAG.

About this clone: The read finishes 3 residues shy of the CDR3 end, and the germline J gene is used to complete it. The chain is built from TRBV29-1 and TRBJ1-1; D perhaps matches TRBD1 (5 bases). V was pared by 5 bases and J by 2 bases, with 21 bases between. This CDR3 contains 16 residues. CDR1 SQVTM and CDR2 ANQGSEA come from the germline V gene. The covered CDR3 bases are TGCAGCGTTAGGGGTTTACGGACGACATCCAACACTGAA. Translation: CSVRGLRTTSNTE. The full-length CDR3 reads as CSVRGLRTTSNTEAFF.

About this clone: The CDR3 extends 3 residues past the end of the read, so its final part is completed from the germline J gene. The chain couples TRBV18 to TRBJ1-2; D perhaps matches TRBD1 (5 bases). V gave up 3 bases and J gave up 0 bases, with 17 bases separating them. This CDR3 is 17 amino acids long. In germline, CDR1 is KGHSH, CDR2 LQKENI. CDR3 protein: CASSPRQLQITNYGYTF. Incomplete CDR3 DNA: TGTGCCAGCTCACCGAGACAGCTACAGATTACTAACTATGGC. Supplemented by reference TRBV18 and TRBJ1-2, the full variable domain reads NAGVMQNPRHLVRRRGQEARLRCSPMKGHSHVYWYRQLPEEGLKFMVYLQKENIIDESGMPKERFSAEFPKEGPSILRIQQVVRGDSAAYFCASSPRQLQITNYGYTFGSGTRLTVV.

With regard to this clone: The read ends 3 residues before the CDR3 terminus; that terminus is restored from the germline J gene. J is TRBJ1-1 and V is TRBV20-1; 7 nucleotides line up with TRBD1. V lost 2 bases to trimming and J lost 4 bases; unmatched junction nucleotides: 4. The germline V gene has CDR1 DFQATT and CDR2 SNEGSKA (reference sequence). This CDR3 has 13 residues. The CDR3 loop reads CSARRPGGTEAFF. CDR3 DNA, as far as it was read: TGCAGTGCTAGAAGACCAGGGGGCACTGAA.

About this clone itself: The read ends 3 residues shy of where the CDR3 ends; the end is completed using the germline J gene. V is TRBV7-8 and J is TRBJ2-1, with a weak D call TRBD1 (6 bases). Germline loops: CDR1 SGHVS, CDR2 FQNEAQ. The CDR3 loop spans 14 amino acids. Trimming removed 7 bases from V and 4 bases from J, with 14 bases in between. This chain's CDR3 is CASIPGQIYNEQFF. The CDR3 bases that were read are TGTGCCAGCATCCCCGGACAGATTTACAATGAG.

With respect to this clone: The read is 3 residues too short to cover the CDR3 end, so that end is filled in from the germline J gene. The chain couples TRBV11-1 to TRBJ2-5; possible D gene TRBD1, 6 bases. The germline gives CDR1 SGHAT, CDR2 FQDESV (reference sequence). V was pared by 5 bases and J by 5 bases, with 12 bases between. The CDR3 is 13 amino acids. The covered CDR3 bases are TGTGCCAGCAGCCCCACAGGGAAGGAGACC. Translation gives CASSPTGKET. The CDR3 in its entirety is CASSPTGKETQYF.